These 20 T cell receptor beta chains were sequenced from one sample in a study of CD8 T cells in ankylosing spondylitis (dated by TCRdb to the late 2010s). For these TCRs, the target antigens are not known. The library was made by 5' RACE. The instrument was an Illumina HiSeq 2500. In-frame beta chains were kept once TCRdb had trimmed the public reads at Q25 with fastp and called clones with MiXCR. When rows share a CDR3 protein, they turn into one entry using the most common DNA and genes. A total of some 840,000 distinct CDR3 sequences appear in this sample, 10% to 15% of them only once. The ten largest clones represent roughly 0.51% of the sample. What the research found in general, with its limitations: A TCR beta motif made up of several highly homologous amino acid variants appeared to be characteristic of blood from ankylosing spondylitis patients.

Sequencing was carried out using blood, either unsorted or a sorted T cell fraction (not recorded which). The receptors derive from a male donor with ankylosing spondylitis.

The chain uses TRBV12-3 or TRBV12-4 and TRBJ1-1; D gene ambiguous. This CDR3 is built from 15 residues. Trimming removed 5 bases from V and 3 bases from J, with 16 bases in between. The DNA of the CDR3 is TGTGCCAGCAGTACCGGGCCCTCCTGGGACACTGAAGCTTTCTTT. As protein: CASSTGPSWDTEAFF.

This clonotype showed up just once. The V call is TRBV4-1, the J call TRBJ1-2; 7 bases line up with TRBD1. This CDR3 region has 14 residues. With V trimmed by 5 bases and J by 4 bases, 7 bases remained unmatched. Germline V CDR1 and CDR2: MGHRA, YSYEKL. The CDR3 here is CASSRPGQPYGYTF. The CDR3 DNA follows: TGCGCCAGCAGCAGACCGGGACAGCCCTATGGCTACACCTTC.

In its sample, this clonotype was seen many times. The rearrangement links TRBV12-3 or TRBV12-4 to TRBJ2-5; no definite D call. Gene TRBJ2-3 matches the end of the DNA better, so the J call may be wrong. The CDR3 has 11 residues. The CDR3, as DNA: TGTGCCAGCAGTTTGGGGAAGACGCAGTATTTT. This translates into CASSLGKTQYF.

This clonotype was seen ten or more times. The V and J genes are TRBV20-1 and TRBJ2-3; maybe TRBD2 (6 bases). Trimming left V 5 bases short and J 6 bases short, with 15 bases between. CDR1 and CDR2 (germline): DFQATT, SNEGSKA (reference sequence). CDR3 length: 13 residues. The CDR3 DNA is TGCAGTGCTGGTCCGGCTAGCGAGGATACGCAGTATTTT. Amino acids: CSAGPASEDTQYF.

This clonotype was observed a single time. The chain joins TRBV5-1 to TRBJ1-4; D is perhaps TRBD1 (6 bases). CDR1 SGHRS and CDR2 YFSETQ come from the germline V gene. Trimming removed 4 bases at V and 5 bases at J, with 15 bases between. The CDR3 contains 15 residues. The CDR3 is CASSPDPRGNEKLFF. The DNA of the CDR3 is TGCGCCAGCAGCCCGGACCCGAGGGGGAATGAAAAACTGTTTTTT.

This clonotype was recorded at least ten times. The V gene is TRBV4-3, the J gene TRBJ1-3; no definite D call. The CDR3 has 14 residues. Germline V gene lookup returns CDR1 LGHNA and CDR2 YSLEER. V shed 1 base and J shed 4 bases, with 8 bases lying between them. CDR3 residues: CASSQVGSGNTIYF. DNA of the CDR3: TGCGCCAGCAGCCAAGTTGGGTCCGGAAACACCATATATTTT.

This clonotype was seen only a few times. This chain uses TRBV20-1 with TRBJ1-3, with D uncertain. Trimming took off 3 bases at V and 0 bases at J, with 6 bases between the two ends. The CDR3 sequence is 13 residues long. CDR1 and CDR2 (germline): DFQATT, SNEGSKA (reference sequence). The CDR3 DNA reads TGCAGTGCTAGCGGCGACTCTGGAAACACCATATATTTT. Its translation: CSASGDSGNTIYF.

This clonotype was seen once. The chain is built from TRBV6-1 and TRBJ2-6; 10 positions match TRBD1. The germline gives CDR1 MNHNS, CDR2 SASEGT. J lost 2 bases, V lost 8 bases, and 9 bases had no gene match. The CDR3 is 17 amino acids. CDR3 amino acids: CASGVGTGVPGANVLTF. The CDR3 DNA is TGTGCCAGCGGTGTGGGGACAGGGGTACCTGGGGCCAACGTCCTGACTTTC.

This clonotype was counted many times. The rearrangement joins TRBV4-3 to TRBJ2-7; D remains unclear. CDR1 and CDR2 (germline): LGHNA, YSLEER. CDR3 length: 14 residues. V gave up 0 bases and J gave up 0 bases, with 6 bases separating them. The CDR3 region has the DNA TGCGCCAGCAGCCAAGATACGGCCTCCTACGAGCAGTACTTC. Translated, it gives CASSQDTASYEQYF.

This clonotype was seen a handful of times. This rearrangement joins TRBV6-2 or TRBV6-3 to TRBJ2-1; TRBD2 matches 11 bases. Germline CDR1 reads MNHEY; CDR2 reads SVGEGT. The length of the CDR3 is 17 residues. J gave up 5 bases and V 4 bases, and 10 bases lay outside the gene matches. The CDR3 DNA sequence: TGTGCCAGCAGTTTTTCGGCTAGCGGGAGGAGAGACAATGAGCAGTTCTTC. This sequence encodes CASSFSASGRRDNEQFF.

This clonotype was observed a handful of times. The CDR3 protein is CASLAGGAYGEQFF. Here the CDR3 DNA reads TGTGCCAGCTTGGCCGGGGGGGCTTATGGCGAGCAGTTCTTC. The chain joins TRBV6-2 or TRBV6-3 to TRBJ2-1; 8 bases line up with TRBD2. There are 14 residues in the CDR3. Germline V CDR1 and CDR2: MNHEY, SVGEGT. J lost 10 bases, V lost 8 bases, and 13 bases had no gene match.

This clonotype has just a few counts. The rearrangement uses TRBV20-1 and TRBJ2-7, with 10 bases lining up with TRBD2. CDR1 and CDR2 (germline): DFQATT, SNEGSKA (reference sequence). Trimming at V came to 3 bases and at J to 7 bases, leaving 12 bases not matched to a gene. The CDR3 is 15 residues long. In DNA, the CDR3 is TGCAGTGCTAGCCCCTCCCTAGCGGGAGCGGGGGAGCAGTACTTC. It is translated as CSASPSLAGAGEQYF.

The J gene is TRBJ2-2, the V gene TRBV20-1; unclear D gene. Trimming shortened V by 6 bases and J by 0 bases, and 11 bases separated the two germline ends. Germline loops: CDR1 DFQATT, CDR2 SNEGSKA (reference sequence). This CDR3 spans 14 amino acids. The CDR3 region has the DNA TGCAGTGCGCTAGGGTACGCGAACACCGGGGAGCTGTTTTTT. It codes for CSALGYANTGELFF.

The table lists this clonotype with many counts. The V gene is TRBV7-2, the J gene TRBJ2-1, with TRBD1 matching over 7 bases. CDR3 length: 16 amino acids. The trim removed 1 base at V and 7 bases at J, leaving 10 bases unmatched. Germline-derived CDR1 and CDR2 are SGHTA and FQGNSA. This chain's CDR3 is CASSLGGQWGYNEQFF. The CDR3 DNA reads TGTGCCAGCAGCTTAGGGGGACAGTGGGGCTATAATGAGCAGTTCTTC.

This clonotype was seen ten or more times. This chain uses TRBV12-3 or TRBV12-4 with TRBJ2-1; D unclear. This CDR3 is 13 amino acids long. Trimming took 6 bases from V and 4 from J, leaving 10 bases between them. CDR3 region: CASSLPGYNEQFF. The CDR3 DNA sequence: TGTGCCAGCAGCCTCCCAGGTTACAATGAGCAGTTCTTC.

This clonotype was seen more than once but under ten times. The chain is built from TRBV12-3 or TRBV12-4 and TRBJ2-1; 9 nucleotides align to TRBD2. The CDR3 runs to 13 residues. With V trimmed by 6 bases and J by 6 bases, 3 bases remained unmatched. CDR3: CASRLTSGNEQFF. The CDR3 DNA reads TGTGCCAGCAGGCTGACTAGCGGCAATGAGCAGTTCTTC.

The V gene is TRBV11-2, the J gene TRBJ1-1, with no clear D. CDR1 SGHAT and CDR2 FQNNGV come from the germline V gene. With 3 bases removed from V and 1 base from J, the gap between germline ends came to 12 bases. The CDR3 totals 15 residues. CDR3 bases: TGTGCCAGCAGCTTGTTGAGACTAAGGAACACTGAAGCTTTCTTT. Its translation: CASSLLRLRNTEAFF.

This clonotype was counted between two and nine times. The chain joins TRBV20-1 to TRBJ1-5; D is unresolved. The CDR3 runs to 14 residues. V dropped 3 bases and J dropped 5 bases, with 14 bases sitting between them. CDR1 is DFQATT, CDR2 SNEGSKA, per germline (reference sequence). CDR3 DNA: TGCAGTGCTAGGGGCCTAGGGATGGATCAGCCCCAGCATTTT. Its protein product is CSARGLGMDQPQHF.

This sequence joins TRBV10-3 and TRBJ2-1; a possible D gene is TRBD1 (5 bases). CDR3 length equals 15 residues. Between the trimmed V and J ends, which lost 3 bases and 7 bases, there was a span of 16 bases. Germline CDR1 ENHRY, CDR2 SYGVKD. DNA for the CDR3: TGTGCCATCAGTGACCAGGTTCAGGGTATGAATGAGCAGTTCTTC. Translating gives CAISDQVQGMNEQFF.

This clonotype was detected ten times or more. The chain joins TRBV6-2 or TRBV6-3 to TRBJ2-3; D remains unclear. In germline, CDR1 is MNHEY, CDR2 SVGEGT. Trimming removed 6 bases from V and 4 bases from J, with 8 bases in between. CDR3 length equals 12 residues. The CDR3 DNA sequence: TGTGCCAGCAGAACGGTGGCAGATACGCAGTATTTT. Amino acids: CASRTVADTQYF.